The present T cell receptor (beta chain) was sequenced within a study of T cell responses to AZD1222 COVID-19 vaccine (dated by TCRdb to about 2021). Broadly, across the study: AZD1222 recipients with second doses at about 4 weeks or about 12 weeks were pooled, because spike-specific TCR depth and breadth did not differ between schedules. Trial participants were enrolled by age into 18-55, 56-69 and 70-plus year subgroups, with approximately 160, 26 and 62 TCR-sequenced participants respectively. TCR sequencing covered over 230 trial participants: around 210 given two doses of AZD1222 and approximately 26 given two doses of MenACWY control vaccine. Results the study describes overall, beyond this receptor: Conclusions about previously exposed vaccinees are limited because only five to seven AZD1222 recipients were SARS-CoV-2 seropositive at baseline. The whole spike protein was spanned by vaccine-associated CD4 TCRs, and dominant responses were seen in regions 160-218 and 743-854. No day 14 peak-response samples were available, so repertoires were characterized only after the peak T cell response. Most participants were white British and females outnumbered males, and the authors suggested that clonal diversity may have been underestimated. Spike-specific TCR breadth and depth rose significantly after two AZD1222 doses compared with day 0 and with MenACWY recipients. The 56-69-year group was small, and its depth increase did not reach significance, likely because of low power. Reportedly, close to half of the unique spike-specific TCRs recognized epitopes lying outside the regions that are mutated in the B.1.351 and B.1.1.7 variants.

The CDR3 regions of human TCRbeta chains were analyzed by immunosequencing. As for the original processing: TCRs in the repertoires were matched against a reference library of SARS-CoV-2-specific TCRs that had been generated with the MIRA antigen-specificity platform. Breadth meant the fraction of unique TCRs that were SARS-CoV-2-associated, whereas depth meant the fraction of total T cells that were SARS-CoV-2-associated. Using the MIRA data, each spike-specific TCR was mapped to the spike region that the TCR reacts to and placed in a CD4 or CD8 class. Log10-transformed breadth and depth values were compared by one-way ANOVA with Sidak's multiple comparisons tests. TCRdb took this table from immuneACCESS and kept in-frame rearrangements with V and J called. Such tables lack part of the clones; where checked against another copy, unresolved V genes explain under half of the gap, and the rest is unexplained. For V, J and clone size, that table is used; D and trimming come from the DNA. The sample table records fewer than 180,000 clones; less than 95% of these occur just once. Clones ranked in the top ten supply 1.3% of the sample.

As to this clone: Its specific antigen is unknown. The record has no base qualities; no much larger clone is one base away.

CDR1 and CDR2 are read off the germline V gene as MNHEY and SVGAGI. Its CDR3 holds 13 amino acids, cysteine through phenylalanine. The only DNA kept is the CDR3, 39 bases in frame from the first base. Trimmed from V: 6 bases; trimmed from J: 6 bases; junction bases lacking a gene match: 2. According to the study, the label for this sample's time point signals: baseline before first vaccination. Samples from vaccinated people were obtained from the UK trials COV001 and COV002, which included a single-blind randomized controlled phase 2/3 trial of AZD1222 (ChAdOx1 nCoV-19) in healthy adults. For TCRbeta chain sequencing, PBMC samples from trial participants were taken at day 0 and at day 28 after the second dose.

Material: peripheral blood, obtained on day 0 of AZD1222 vaccination. The TCR originated in an adult in good health. The rearranged chain carries TRBV6-5 and TRBJ2-1; TRBD2 fits 10 bases in the junction. The sequenced DNA: TGTGCCAGCAGATCTAGCGGGAGCAATGAGCAGTTCTTC. Its protein reads: CASRSSGSNEQFF.